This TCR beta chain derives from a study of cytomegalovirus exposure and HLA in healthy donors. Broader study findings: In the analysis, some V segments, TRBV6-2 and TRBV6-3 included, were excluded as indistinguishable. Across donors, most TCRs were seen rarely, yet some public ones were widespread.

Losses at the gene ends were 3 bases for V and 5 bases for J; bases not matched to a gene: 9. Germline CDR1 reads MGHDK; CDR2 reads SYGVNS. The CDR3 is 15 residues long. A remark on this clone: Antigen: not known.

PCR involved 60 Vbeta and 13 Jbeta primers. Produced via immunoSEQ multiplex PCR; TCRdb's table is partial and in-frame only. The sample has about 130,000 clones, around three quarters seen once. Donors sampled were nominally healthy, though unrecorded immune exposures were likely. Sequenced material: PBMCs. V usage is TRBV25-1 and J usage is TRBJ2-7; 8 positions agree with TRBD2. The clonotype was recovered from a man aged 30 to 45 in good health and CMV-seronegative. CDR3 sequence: CASSDGRAGVDEQYF. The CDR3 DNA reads TGTGCCAGCAGTGATGGTCGAGCGGGAGTGGACGAGCAGTACTTC.